The next 25 T cell receptor beta chains were all read from a single sample in a study of cytomegalovirus exposure and HLA in healthy donors. A multiplex PCR was run with 60 Vbeta primers and 13 Jbeta primers. The repertoire was sequenced with immunoSEQ multiplex PCR; TCRdb's copy has only in-frame clones and lacks some. Here the sample spans some 170,000 clones, roughly 79% being singletons. The sample taken for sequencing was PBMCs. Receptors were obtained from a middle-aged man in good health and CMV-seropositive.

The J gene is TRBJ2-5, the V gene TRBV5-1; TRBD2 agrees at 9 bases. The CDR3 totals 17 residues. Germline V gives CDR1 SGHRS, CDR2 YFSETQ. V shed 5 bases, J shed 2 bases, and the junction held 13 bases outside the gene matches. The CDR3 here is CASRLTVVAGVQETQYF. The DNA of the CDR3 is TGCGCCAGCAGACTCACGGTGGTAGCGGGAGTACAAGAGACCCAGTACTTC.

The genes are TRBV9 and TRBJ2-1; 14 nucleotides match TRBD2. CDR1 is SGDLS and CDR2 is YYNGEE in the germline V gene. V gave up 0 bases and J gave up 3 bases; unmatched junction bases: 2. The CDR3 is 17 amino acids. CDR3 sequence: CASSVGLAGGGYNEQFF. The CDR3, as DNA: TGTGCCAGCAGCGTAGGACTAGCGGGGGGGGGCTACAATGAGCAGTTCTTC.

The V gene is TRBV4-2, the J gene TRBJ2-3, with D tentatively TRBD1 (5 bases). V was shortened by 0 bases and J by 2 bases, with 15 bases between the two germline ends. The germline gives CDR1 LGHNA, CDR2 YNFKEQ. There are 17 residues in the CDR3. CDR3 DNA sequence: TGTGCCAGCAGCCAAGAGAAGGGGCCCCGGATCACAGATACGCAGTATTTT. Translation: CASSQEKGPRITDTQYF.

This sequence joins TRBV7-8 and TRBJ2-1; 11 nucleotides line up with TRBD2. Trimming removed 5 bases from V and 4 bases from J; junction bases left unmatched: 4. This CDR3 contains 15 residues. The germline CDR1 and CDR2 sequences are SGHVS and FQNEAQ. The CDR3 spells CASSIGTSGYNEQFF. CDR3 in DNA: TGTGCCAGCAGCATCGGGACTAGCGGATACAATGAGCAGTTCTTC.

The chain uses TRBV5-1 and TRBJ2-3, with D possibly TRBD1 on 5 matching bases. V was cut by 4 bases and J by 4 bases, with 10 bases left in between. This CDR3 comprises 13 residues. CDR1 and CDR2 (germline): SGHRS, YFSETQ. CDR3 DNA: TGCGCCAGCAGCATCCGACAGCCAGATACGCAGTATTTT. It encodes CASSIRQPDTQYF.

The rearrangement links TRBV5-1 to TRBJ1-1; no clear D. The CDR3 runs 13 residues. V lost 0 bases, J lost 5 bases, and 8 bases lay in between. Per the germline V gene, CDR1 is SGHRS and CDR2 is YFSETQ. DNA for the CDR3: TGCGCCAGCAGCTTGGAGTTGCAGACTGAAGCTTTCTTT. Protein product: CASSLELQTEAFF.

This clone came up many times. The genes are TRBV27 and TRBJ2-7; tentatively, D is TRBD2 (6 bases). V lost 3 bases and J 3 bases, leaving 12 bases between the germline ends. In germline, CDR1 is MNHEY, CDR2 SMNVEV (reference sequence). The CDR3 covers 14 residues. The CDR3 sequence: CASSFGSGDYEQYF. The CDR3 DNA sequence: TGTGCCAGCAGTTTCGGTTCGGGAGACTACGAGCAGTACTTC.

The J gene is TRBJ1-1, the V gene TRBV4-2; perhaps TRBD1 as D (6 bases). Germline V gene sequence: CDR1 LGHNA, CDR2 YNFKEQ. Trimming took off 1 base at V and 6 bases at J, with 9 bases between the two ends. The CDR3 is 13 amino acids. CDR3 region: CASSQGQGPEAFF. CDR3 DNA sequence: TGTGCCAGCAGCCAAGGGCAGGGGCCTGAAGCTTTCTTT.

This sequence joins TRBV7-9 and TRBJ1-6, with TRBD1 matching over 7 bases. With V trimmed by 1 base and J by 8 bases, 2 bases remained unmatched. This CDR3 contains 14 residues. The germline gives CDR1 SEHNR, CDR2 FQNEAQ (reference sequence). DNA for the CDR3: TGTGCCAGCAGCTTAGGGCAGGGGGATTCACCCCTCCACTTT. It specifies CASSLGQGDSPLHF. The variable domain in full, completed from reference TRBV7-9 and TRBJ1-6, reads DTGVSQNPRHKITKRGQNVTFRCDPISEHNRLYWYRQTLGQGPEFLTYFQNEAQLEKSRLLSDRFSAERPKGSFSTLEIQRTEQGDSAMYLCASSLGQGDSPLHFGNGTRLTVT.

The chain combines TRBV7-2 with TRBJ1-5; 8 bases match TRBD1. Trimming removed 4 bases from V and 11 bases from J; junction bases left unmatched: 13. The germline V gene has CDR1 SGHTA and CDR2 FQGNSA. The CDR3 covers 15 residues. Here the CDR3 reads CASSSRPGGAPSQHF. For the CDR3, the DNA is TGTGCCAGCAGCTCTCGACCAGGGGGCGCCCCGTCCCAGCATTTT.

The chain is built from TRBV6-5 and TRBJ1-5; TRBD1 might be the D (6 bases). Germline-derived CDR1 and CDR2 are MNHEY and SVGAGI. There are 13 residues in the CDR3. Trimming removed 5 bases from V and 4 bases from J, with 9 bases in between. The DNA of the CDR3 is TGTGCCAGCAGTAGACAGGAGAATCAGCCCCAGCATTTT. Its translation: CASSRQENQPQHF.

The chain is built from TRBV5-4 and TRBJ1-5; 8 positions match TRBD1. This CDR3 region has 17 residues. CDR1 and CDR2 from the germline V gene are SGHNT and YYREEE (reference sequence). V dropped 4 bases and J dropped 6; count of bases not matched to a gene: 15. The CDR3 nucleotides are TGTGCCAGCAGCAAAACCTCCGGGACAGGTCTCCCTCAGCCCCAGCATTTT. This encodes CASSKTSGTGLPQPQHF.

CDR3 coding DNA: TGCGCCAGCAGCCAAGTCACTAGCGGGATAGTGGTAGATACGCAGTATTTT. This codes for CASSQVTSGIVVDTQYF. V is TRBV4-1 and J is TRBJ2-3; 10 nucleotides line up with TRBD2. The trim removed 1 base at V and 5 bases at J, leaving 9 bases unmatched. CDR3 length: 17 amino acids. Per the germline V gene, CDR1 is MGHRA and CDR2 is YSYEKL.

The V call is TRBV29-1, the J call TRBJ2-1; 8 positions agree with TRBD2. Losses at the gene ends were 4 bases for V and 2 bases for J; bases not matched to a gene: 7. The V gene's germline CDR1 is SQVTM and CDR2 ANQGSEA. The CDR3 contains 15 residues. In DNA, the CDR3 is TGCAGCGTTGGGGGGAATAGCGGGACCTACAATGAGCAGTTCTTC. Translating gives CSVGGNSGTYNEQFF.

The chain recombines TRBV28 with TRBJ2-3; no definite D call. The CDR3 loop spans 13 amino acids. The germline CDR1 and CDR2 sequences are MDHEN and SYDVKM. V was cut by 3 bases and J by 4 bases, with 8 bases left in between. The CDR3 region has the DNA TGTGCCAGCAGTTTCCTAGAAGCAGATACGCAGTATTTT. As protein: CASSFLEADTQYF. Together with reference TRBV28 and TRBJ2-3, the CDR3 gives the full variable domain: DVKVTQSSRYLVKRTGEKVFLECVQDMDHENMFWYRQDPGLGLRLIYFSYDVKMKEKGDIPEGYSVSREKKERFSLILESASTNQTSMYLCASSFLEADTQYFGPGTRLTVL.

The J gene is TRBJ2-7, the V gene TRBV6-5; 8 bases match TRBD2. The CDR3 contains 15 residues. Germline V gives CDR1 MNHEY, CDR2 SVGAGI. J was trimmed by 6 bases and V by 0 bases; bases with no gene match: 7. CDR3 bases: TGTGCCAGCAGTTACTCCGGGGCGGGAGGATCCGAGCAGTACTTC. This encodes CASSYSGAGGSEQYF.

The CDR3 loop reads CASSEFTGGEQYF. DNA of the CDR3: TGCGCCAGCAGTGAGTTCACAGGTGGCGAGCAGTACTTC. The rearrangement links TRBV10-1 to TRBJ2-5; weak D call: TRBD1 (5 bases). The J call may be mistaken, given a closer DNA end match to TRBJ2-7. CDR3 length: 13 amino acids. CDR1 is WNHNN, CDR2 SYGVQD, per germline (reference sequence).

The J gene is TRBJ1-6, the V gene TRBV6-5; TRBD1 matches at 7 bases. The germline CDR1 and CDR2 sequences are MNHEY and SVGAGI. V lost 6 bases, J lost 13 bases, and 12 bases stayed unmatched. This CDR3 comprises 14 residues. In DNA form, the CDR3 reads TGTGCCAGCAGGGCCGGGACGGCCAGGGGGCCCCTCCACTTT. It translates to CASRAGTARGPLHF.

The rearrangement links TRBV7-6 to TRBJ2-1; D might be TRBD2 (5 bases). V was shortened by 4 bases and J by 6 bases, with 22 bases between the two germline ends. Germline values: CDR1 SGHVS, CDR2 FNYEAQ. This CDR3 has 17 amino acids. CDR3 sequence: CASSSTSPGLVGNEQFF. CDR3 nucleotide sequence: TGTGCCAGCAGCTCCACGTCCCCGGGGTTGGTAGGCAATGAGCAGTTCTTC.

A note on this clone: Compared with germline, one end of the junction differs, possibly owing to a read error. The rearrangement uses TRBV7-9 and TRBJ2-1; D remains ambiguous. Germline values: CDR1 SEHNR, CDR2 FQNEAQ (reference sequence). The CDR3 is 13 amino acids. For the CDR3, the DNA is TGTTCCAGCAGCTTAGAAAACGGCAATGAGCAGTTCTTC. This encodes CSSSLENGNEQFF.

The chain employs TRBV5-6 and TRBJ1-6; D is unresolved. The germline CDR1 and CDR2 sequences are SGHDT and YYEEEE. This CDR3 is built from 12 residues. Trimming took off 4 bases at V and 5 bases at J, with 4 bases between the two ends. The CDR3, as DNA: TGTGCCAGCAGCGTAAATAATTCACCCCTCCACTTT. This encodes CASSVNNSPLHF.

The rearrangement joins TRBV5-1 to TRBJ2-1; 10 bases map to TRBD2. Losses at the gene ends were 0 bases for V and 9 bases for J; bases not matched to a gene: 3. Germline CDR1 SGHRS, CDR2 YFSETQ. The CDR3 totals 14 residues. The CDR3 DNA follows: TGCGCCAGCAGCTTGGAACTAGCGGGAAGTGAGCAGTTCTTC. Its translation is CASSLELAGSEQFF. Together with reference TRBV5-1 and TRBJ2-1, the CDR3 gives the full variable domain: KAGVTQTPRYLIKTRGQQVTLSCSPISGHRSVSWYQQTPGQGLQFLFEYFSETQRNKGNFPGRFSGRQFSNSRSEMNVSTLELGDSALYLCASSLELAGSEQFFGPGTRLTVL.

The chain employs TRBV5-1 and TRBJ2-1, with D perhaps matching TRBD1 (5 bases). Germline V gives CDR1 SGHRS, CDR2 YFSETQ. This CDR3 has 15 residues. V lost 4 bases, J lost 4 bases, and 15 bases lay in between. CDR3 in amino acids: CASSTEGVGYNEQFF. For the CDR3, the DNA is TGCGCCAGCAGCACCGAAGGGGTGGGATACAATGAGCAGTTCTTC.

The J gene is TRBJ1-3, the V gene TRBV2; 7 bases map to TRBD1. From germline, CDR1 is SNHLY and CDR2 FYNNEI. The CDR3 has 15 amino acids. Trimming cost V 5 bases and J 8 bases; bases outside gene matches: 12. CDR3 nucleotides: TGTGCCAGCAGTCCACAGGGGTTATCGGGTGACACCATATATTTT. Amino acid sequence: CASSPQGLSGDTIYF.

This chain uses TRBV7-8 with TRBJ1-4, with 10 bases matching TRBD1. With 5 bases clipped from V and 8 bases from J, the junction kept 5 bases outside the gene matches. The CDR3 length is 14 residues. Per germline, CDR1 SGHVS and CDR2 FQNEAQ. CDR3 sequence reads: CASSEGTGVEKLFF. The DNA of the CDR3 is TGTGCCAGCAGCGAGGGGACAGGGGTGGAAAAACTGTTTTTT.